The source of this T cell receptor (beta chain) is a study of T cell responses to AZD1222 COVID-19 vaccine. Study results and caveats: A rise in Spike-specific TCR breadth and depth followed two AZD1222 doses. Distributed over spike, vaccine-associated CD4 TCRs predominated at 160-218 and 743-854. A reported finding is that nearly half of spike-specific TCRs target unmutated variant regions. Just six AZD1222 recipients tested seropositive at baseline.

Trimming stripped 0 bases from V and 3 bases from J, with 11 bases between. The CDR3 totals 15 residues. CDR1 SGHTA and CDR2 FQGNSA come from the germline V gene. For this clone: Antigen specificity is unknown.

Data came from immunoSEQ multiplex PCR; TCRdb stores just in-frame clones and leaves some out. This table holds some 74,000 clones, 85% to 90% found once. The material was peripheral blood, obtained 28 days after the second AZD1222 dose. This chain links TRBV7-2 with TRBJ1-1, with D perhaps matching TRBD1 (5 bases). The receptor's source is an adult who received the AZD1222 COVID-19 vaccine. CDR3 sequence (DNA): TGTGCCAGCAGCTTAGCCAACATGGGGGACACTGAAGCTTTCTTT. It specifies CASSLANMGDTEAFF.